The 26 T cell receptor beta chains below were found in one sample sequenced in a study of control samples from healthy donors and cancer patients. Only in-frame clones appear in the TCRdb table, and some are missing; sequencing was by immunoSEQ multiplex PCR. The sample includes 95,000 to 150,000 clones, approximately 90% seen only once; the top ten take 7.8%. What was sequenced was blood. Receptor source: a woman aged 18-29 years in good health.

This rearrangement joins TRBV19 to TRBJ1-2, with 9 positions matching TRBD1. This CDR3 has 21 amino acids. Germline trimming cut 6 bases from V and 3 bases from J; bases unmatched to any gene: 26. Germline V gene data show CDR1 as LNHDA and CDR2 as SQIVND (reference sequence). In nucleotides, the CDR3 is TGTGCCAGTAGCCAAGCCGTGAGTGGTCGGGACAGGGTCTTATCTGACTATGGCTACACCTTC. Residues: CASSQAVSGRDRVLSDYGYTF.

The chain joins TRBV6-6 to TRBJ1-3, with D tentatively TRBD1 (5 bases). CDR1 is MNHNY, CDR2 SVGAGI, per germline (reference sequence). This CDR3 has 14 amino acids. V lost 3 bases and J 2 bases, leaving 8 bases between the germline ends. The CDR3 protein is CASSYGGTGNTIYF. CDR3 sequence (DNA): TGTGCCAGCAGTTATGGGGGTACTGGAAACACCATATATTTT.

The rearrangement links TRBV28 to TRBJ1-5, with a tentative D call TRBD1 (5 bases). CDR1 is MDHEN, CDR2 SYDVKM, per germline. The CDR3 runs 14 residues. V lost 6 bases to trimming and J lost 2 bases, with 11 bases between them. CDR3 nucleotides: TGTGCCAGCAGCCCGGGGACCGGCAATCAGCCCCAGCATTTT. Protein product: CASSPGTGNQPQHF.

V gene TRBV12-3 or TRBV12-4 combines with J gene TRBJ1-1; the match to TRBD1 covers 7 bases. V shed 8 bases and J 2 bases; nucleotides not matched to a gene: 5. This CDR3 comprises 13 residues. The CDR3 region has the DNA TGTGCCAGCGGGCGACAGGGTAACACTGAAGCTTTCTTT. It yields the protein CASGRQGNTEAFF.

The chain couples TRBV11-2 to TRBJ2-5; D possibly corresponds to TRBD2 (6 bases). This CDR3 is built from 17 residues. CDR1 is SGHAT and CDR2 is FQNNGV in the germline V gene. Trimming left V 5 bases short and J 9 bases short, with 28 bases between. As DNA, the CDR3 is TGTGCCAGCAGCGTGGGGTCGACTCTCCCGAAATCGGGAGCCCAGTACTTC. It codes for CASSVGSTLPKSGAQYF.

V gene TRBV5-1 combines with J gene TRBJ2-1; 8 nucleotides agree with TRBD1. V lost 3 bases, J lost 4 bases, and 9 bases stayed unmatched. This CDR3 is built from 16 residues. Germline V gene lookup returns CDR1 SGHRS and CDR2 YFSETQ. The chain's CDR3 is CASSYGQGKWYNEQFF. The CDR3 DNA sequence: TGCGCCAGCAGCTACGGACAGGGTAAATGGTACAATGAGCAGTTCTTC.

This chain uses TRBV7-2 with TRBJ2-7; 8 bases match TRBD2. Germline-derived CDR1 and CDR2 are SGHTA and FQGNSA. The V gene end was trimmed by 7 bases and the J gene end by 1 base; junction bases not matched to a gene: 9. This CDR3 comprises 15 residues. The CDR3: CASNAGGGGSYEQYF. The CDR3, as DNA: TGTGCCAGCAACGCCGGGGGGGGCGGTTCCTACGAGCAGTACTTC.

The rearrangement uses TRBV5-1 and TRBJ2-7; TRBD2 matches 11 bases. The germline V gene encodes CDR1 SGHRS and CDR2 YFSETQ. V lost 0 bases to trimming and J lost 6 bases; unmatched junction nucleotides: 5. The CDR3 runs 15 residues. This chain's CDR3 is CASSLVIAGGREQYF. Written as DNA, the CDR3 is TGCGCCAGCAGCTTGGTTATAGCGGGGGGGCGCGAGCAGTACTTC.

V usage is TRBV28 and J usage is TRBJ1-1, with a weak D call TRBD1 (6 bases). The V end lost 8 bases, the J end lost 3 bases, and 22 bases lay between the germline ends. The CDR3 has 16 amino acids. Germline assignment: CDR1 MDHEN and CDR2 SYDVKM. This CDR3 is CASSERQVGRDTEAFF. The CDR3, as DNA: TGTGCCAGCTCAGAAAGACAGGTCGGGCGGGACACTGAAGCTTTCTTT.

The chain joins TRBV30 to TRBJ1-1, with D possibly matching TRBD1 (5 bases). Germline V CDR1 and CDR2: GTSNPN, SVGIG (reference sequence). The CDR3 covers 15 residues. V was trimmed by 3 bases and J by 1 base, leaving 15 bases between them. The CDR3 DNA reads as TGTGCCTGGAGCGGCCGCGGACATCCGAACACTGAAGCTTTCTTT. It codes for CAWSGRGHPNTEAFF.

This chain links TRBV5-8 with TRBJ2-7; 9 bases fit TRBD2. Germline CDR1 is SGHTS and CDR2 is YDEGEE. J gave up 3 bases and V 0 bases, and 7 bases lay outside the gene matches. The CDR3 consists of 16 residues. CDR3 coding DNA: TGTGCCAGCAGCTTGGATTCAGCGGGGGGCCGCTACGAGCAGTACTTC. Its protein is CASSLDSAGGRYEQYF.

This rearrangement joins TRBV19 to TRBJ1-2; maybe TRBD1 (6 bases). Germline V gene data show CDR1 as LNHDA and CDR2 as SQIVND (reference sequence). This CDR3 comprises 13 residues. V lost 6 bases and J 8 bases, leaving 16 bases between the germline ends. The chain's CDR3 is CASRRKGGEGYTF. CDR3 nucleotides: TGTGCCAGTAGGCGAAAAGGGGGAGAAGGCTACACCTTC.

V and J are TRBV6-6 and TRBJ2-3; D gene unclear. V was clipped by 2 bases and J by 4 bases, with 7 bases between them. The CDR3 is 13 residues long. The V gene's germline CDR1 is MNHNY and CDR2 SVGAGI (reference sequence). The CDR3 region is CASSYDPADTQYF. CDR3 in DNA: TGTGCCAGCAGTTACGATCCCGCAGATACGCAGTATTTT.

The chain has TRBV18 and TRBJ1-1; a weak D match, TRBD1 (6 bases). V was trimmed by 0 bases and J by 1 base, leaving 12 bases between them. This CDR3 contains 16 residues. Germline assignment: CDR1 KGHSH and CDR2 LQKENI. CDR3 region: CASSPPGHTANTEAFF. The CDR3 nucleotides read TGTGCCAGCTCACCACCGGGACACACAGCGAACACTGAAGCTTTCTTT.

The J gene is TRBJ2-5, the V gene TRBV5-1; D unclear. V dropped 0 bases and J dropped 0 bases, with 9 bases sitting between them. Germline assignment: CDR1 SGHRS and CDR2 YFSETQ. The CDR3 loop spans 15 amino acids. DNA of the CDR3: TGCGCCAGCAGCTTGGCCAATGTACACCAAGAGACCCAGTACTTC. Its translation: CASSLANVHQETQYF. Full variable domain (outside the CDR3, taken from reference TRBV5-1 and TRBJ2-5): KAGVTQTPRYLIKTRGQQVTLSCSPISGHRSVSWYQQTPGQGLQFLFEYFSETQRNKGNFPGRFSGRQFSNSRSEMNVSTLELGDSALYLCASSLANVHQETQYFGPGTRLLVL.

V is TRBV4-3 and J is TRBJ2-3; 12 bases fit TRBD2. Trimming cost V 8 bases and J 3 bases; bases outside gene matches: 9. The CDR3 covers 16 residues. Germline V lookup: CDR1 LGHNA, CDR2 YSLEER. Here the CDR3 DNA reads TGCGCCAGCGGCAGACTAGCGGGAGTCCCTACAGATACGCAGTATTTT. Amino acids: CASGRLAGVPTDTQYF.

This chain uses TRBV9 with TRBJ1-3; D not certain. The germline V gene encodes CDR1 SGDLS and CDR2 YYNGEE. V dropped 5 bases and J dropped 0 bases, with 6 bases sitting between them. The CDR3 is made up of 13 amino acids. CDR3 sequence: CASSDASGNTIYF. The CDR3, as DNA: TGTGCCAGCAGTGACGCCTCTGGAAACACCATATATTTT.

The genes are TRBV6-2 or TRBV6-3 and TRBJ1-5, with 8 bases matching TRBD1. Per germline, CDR1 MNHEY and CDR2 SVGEGT. The CDR3 runs to 16 residues. The V segment lost 4 bases and the J segment 6 bases; nucleotides outside the gene matches: 11. The CDR3 here is CASSFPNRGRSQPQHF. CDR3 nucleotides: TGTGCCAGCAGTTTTCCGAACAGGGGGAGATCTCAGCCCCAGCATTTT.

As for this clone: At one of its ends the junction is not consistent with the germline gene, which may arise from a read error. This rearrangement joins TRBV9 to TRBJ2-5; TRBD2 agrees at 8 bases. CDR3 length: 15 residues. CDR1 and CDR2 (germline): SGDLS, YYNGEE. The CDR3 here is CARRGGGPGGETQYF. CDR3 bases: TGCGCCCGCCGCGGCGGGGGGCCGGGGGGAGAGACCCAGTACTTC.

This sequence joins TRBV5-1 and TRBJ2-7, with unresolved D. The germline V gene has CDR1 SGHRS and CDR2 YFSETQ. Trimming shortened V by 5 bases and J by 3 bases, and 6 bases separated the two germline ends. This CDR3 spans 11 amino acids. The CDR3 DNA reads TGCGCCAGCAGATGGGGCTACGAGCAGTACTTC. Amino acids: CASRWGYEQYF.

The CDR3 region is CASSKVPPDEQFF. CDR3 nucleotides: TGTGCCAGCAGTAAAGTCCCCCCCGATGAGCAGTTCTTC. The rearrangement links TRBV12-3 or TRBV12-4 to TRBJ2-1; D ambiguous. The V gene lost 5 bases and the J gene lost 8 bases, with 13 bases spanning the gap. This CDR3 comprises 13 residues.

The chain has TRBV15 and TRBJ1-2, with D possibly TRBD1 on 5 matching bases. Germline V gene data show CDR1 as LNHNV and CDR2 as YYDKDF (reference sequence). Trimming took off 4 bases at V and 12 bases at J, with 18 bases between the two ends. This CDR3 comprises 13 residues. For the CDR3, the DNA is TGTGCCACCAGCACCCTGATGGGGGGTTCTCACACCTTC. It codes for CATSTLMGGSHTF. Variable domain in full (rest from reference TRBV15 and TRBJ1-2): DAMVIQNPRYQVTQFGKPVTLSCSQTLNHNVMYWYQQKSSQAPKLLFHYYDKDFNNEADTPDNFQSRRPNTSFCFLDIRSPGLGDTAMYLCATSTLMGGSHTFGSGTRLTVV.

The rearrangement uses TRBV19 and TRBJ2-7; D possibly uses TRBD1 or TRBD2 (6 bases each). Germline V CDR1 and CDR2: LNHDA, SQIVND (reference sequence). CDR3 size: 15 residues. V was clipped by 3 bases and J by 2 bases, with 14 bases between them. The DNA for the CDR3 is TGTGCCAGTAGTATCGGGGACGGGGGCGCCTACGAGCAGTACTTC. Protein sequence: CASSIGDGGAYEQYF.

The genes are TRBV28 and TRBJ2-5; perhaps TRBD1 as D (5 bases). V was pared by 3 bases and J by 4 bases, with 9 bases between. Germline lookup yields CDR1 MDHEN and CDR2 SYDVKM. CDR3 length: 13 residues. In nucleotides, the CDR3 is TGTGCCAGCAGTTTCGCAGGGATAGAGACCCAGTACTTC. It specifies CASSFAGIETQYF.

The chain has TRBV6-2 or TRBV6-3 and TRBJ2-5; 11 positions agree with TRBD2. V dropped 4 bases and J dropped 4; count of bases not matched to a gene: 2. The CDR3 is 14 residues long. Germline values: CDR1 MNHEY, CDR2 SVGEGT. CDR3 bases: TGTGCCAGCAGTTTCACTAGCGGGGGAGAGACCCAGTACTTC. Encoded protein: CASSFTSGGETQYF.

In this sample, this clone turned up a few times. This sequence joins TRBV6-5 and TRBJ2-7, with 8 bases lining up with TRBD2. Germline loops: CDR1 MNHEY, CDR2 SVGAGI. The J segment lost 3 bases and the V segment lost 6 bases, leaving 4 bases of the junction unmatched. The CDR3 is 13 residues long. The chain's CDR3 is CASRSGSYYEQYF. Here the CDR3 DNA reads TGTGCCAGCAGGAGCGGGAGTTACTACGAGCAGTACTTC.